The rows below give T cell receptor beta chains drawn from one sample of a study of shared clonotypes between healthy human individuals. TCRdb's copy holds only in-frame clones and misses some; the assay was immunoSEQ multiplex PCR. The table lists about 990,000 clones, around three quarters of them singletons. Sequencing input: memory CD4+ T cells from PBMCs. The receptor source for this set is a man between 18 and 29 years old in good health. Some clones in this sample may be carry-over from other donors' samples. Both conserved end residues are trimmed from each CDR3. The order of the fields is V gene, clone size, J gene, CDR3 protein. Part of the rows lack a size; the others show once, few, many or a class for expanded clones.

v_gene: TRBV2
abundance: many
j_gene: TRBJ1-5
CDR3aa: ASSAGGYNQPQH

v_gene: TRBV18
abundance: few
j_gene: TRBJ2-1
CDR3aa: ASSPPAGGGYNEQF

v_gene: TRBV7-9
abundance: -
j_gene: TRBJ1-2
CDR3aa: ASSGEMTGDYGYT

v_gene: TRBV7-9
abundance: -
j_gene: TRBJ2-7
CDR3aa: ASSLAGRGSYEQY

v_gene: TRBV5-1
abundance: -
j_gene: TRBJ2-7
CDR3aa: ASSLTAGGPHEQY

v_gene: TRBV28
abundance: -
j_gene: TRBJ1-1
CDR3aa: ASSYVGGGNTEAF

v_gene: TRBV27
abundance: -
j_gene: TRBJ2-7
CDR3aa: ASSLGFFSYEQY

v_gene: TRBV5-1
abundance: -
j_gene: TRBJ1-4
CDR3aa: ASRAQGSSEKLF

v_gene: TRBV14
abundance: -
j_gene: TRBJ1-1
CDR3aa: ASSRQGQGAF

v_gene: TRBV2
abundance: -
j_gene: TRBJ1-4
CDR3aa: ASSETLGDEKLF

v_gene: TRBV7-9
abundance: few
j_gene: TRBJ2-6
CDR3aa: ASSFGGTGLRSGANVLT

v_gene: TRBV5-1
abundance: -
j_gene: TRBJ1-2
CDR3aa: ASSKGQGGGYT

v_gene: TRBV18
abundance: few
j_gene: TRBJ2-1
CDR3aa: ASSPSGFSYNEQF

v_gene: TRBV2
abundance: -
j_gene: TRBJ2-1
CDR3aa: ASSGLGLALEQF

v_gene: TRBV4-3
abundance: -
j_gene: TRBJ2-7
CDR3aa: ASSQDSRGAGTYEQY

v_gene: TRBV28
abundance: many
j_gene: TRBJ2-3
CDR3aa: ASRVAGTDTQY

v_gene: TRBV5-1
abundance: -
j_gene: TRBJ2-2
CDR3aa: ASSLIPSGGHTGELF

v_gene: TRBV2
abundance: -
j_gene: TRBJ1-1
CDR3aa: ASRDRSTLNTEAF

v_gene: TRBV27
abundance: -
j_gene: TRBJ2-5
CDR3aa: ASSSRTGPETQY

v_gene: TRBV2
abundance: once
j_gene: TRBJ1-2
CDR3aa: ASSRTGNGYT

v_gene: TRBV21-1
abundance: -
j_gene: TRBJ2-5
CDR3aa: ASSKTETQY

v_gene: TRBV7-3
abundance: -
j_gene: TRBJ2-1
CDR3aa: ASSLKGLAGATVYNEQF

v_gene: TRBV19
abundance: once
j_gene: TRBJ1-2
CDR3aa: ASSPLGQGRLNYGYT

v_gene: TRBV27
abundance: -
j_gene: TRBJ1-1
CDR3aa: ASRVWGREGTEAF

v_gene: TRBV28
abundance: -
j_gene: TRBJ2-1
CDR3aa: ASSGQRASGRSYNEQF

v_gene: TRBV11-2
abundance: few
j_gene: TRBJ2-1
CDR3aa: ASSLQSMAGSYNEQF

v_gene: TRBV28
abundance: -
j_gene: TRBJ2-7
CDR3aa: ASRGQGRDSYEQY

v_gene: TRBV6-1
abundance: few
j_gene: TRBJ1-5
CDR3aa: ASSEILTPLGQPQH

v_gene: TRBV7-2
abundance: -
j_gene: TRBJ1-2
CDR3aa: ASSLSGGAHYGYT

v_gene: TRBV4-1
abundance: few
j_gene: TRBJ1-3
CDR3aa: ASSQGLAGQSGNTIY

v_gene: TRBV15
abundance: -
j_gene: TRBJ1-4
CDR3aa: ATSRDVGKEKLF

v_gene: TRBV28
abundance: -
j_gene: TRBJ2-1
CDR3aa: ASSTHYLRGYNEQF

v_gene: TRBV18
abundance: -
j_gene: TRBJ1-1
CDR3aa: ASSPPGQGEAF

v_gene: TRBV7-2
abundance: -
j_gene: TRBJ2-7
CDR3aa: ASSFTGVSSYEQY

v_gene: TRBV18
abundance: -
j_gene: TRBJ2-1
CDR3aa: ASSLLGILNNEQF

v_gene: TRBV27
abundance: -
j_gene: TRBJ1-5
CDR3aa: ASSFGPHSNQPQH

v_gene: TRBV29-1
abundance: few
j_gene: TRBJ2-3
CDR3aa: SVRGTGGDGDTQY

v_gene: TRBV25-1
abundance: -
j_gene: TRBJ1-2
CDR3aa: ASSGSRGTYGYT

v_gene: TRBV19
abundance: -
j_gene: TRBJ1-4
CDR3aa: ASSDGLSLF

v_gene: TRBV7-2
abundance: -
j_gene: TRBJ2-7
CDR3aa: ASSFAPSYEQY

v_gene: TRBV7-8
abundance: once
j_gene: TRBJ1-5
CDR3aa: ASSADRVSQPQH

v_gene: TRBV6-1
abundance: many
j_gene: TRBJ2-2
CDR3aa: ASIPSGIGELF

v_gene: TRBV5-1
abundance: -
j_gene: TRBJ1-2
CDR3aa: ASSYGNYGYT

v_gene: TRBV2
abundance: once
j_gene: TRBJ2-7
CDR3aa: ASSLRLDYEQY

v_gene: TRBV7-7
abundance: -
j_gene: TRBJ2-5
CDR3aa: ASSADREETQY

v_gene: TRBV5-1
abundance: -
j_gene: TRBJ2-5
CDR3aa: ASRGLASQETQY

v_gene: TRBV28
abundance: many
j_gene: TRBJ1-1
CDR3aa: ASSKKDTEAF

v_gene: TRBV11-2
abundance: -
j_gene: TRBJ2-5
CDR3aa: ASIFLRGSKTQY

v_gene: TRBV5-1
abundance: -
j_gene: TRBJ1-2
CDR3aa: ASSLGGEGGYT

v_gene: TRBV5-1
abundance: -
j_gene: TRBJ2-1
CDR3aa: ASSPPAGGTYNEQF

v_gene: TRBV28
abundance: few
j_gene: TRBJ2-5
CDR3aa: ASSLSGQGVGETQY